Listed below are T cell receptor beta chains from one sample, sequenced in a study of blood T cell repertoires in COVID-19. The assay was immunoSEQ multiplex PCR, and TCRdb's table has in-frame clones only and misses some. The sample lists over 150,000 clones; about four fifths were seen once. The sequencing sample was made of peripheral blood. The receptor set was obtained from an elderly woman with acute or convalescent COVID-19. Both conserved end residues are part of each CDR3. Some rows mark clone size as missing; the rest say once, few, many or name a class of expanded clone.

V	J	size	CDR3
TRBV24-1	TRBJ2-1	.	CATSDSWESEQFF
TRBV18	TRBJ1-3	.	CASSPFRGNGNTIYF
TRBV10-3	TRBJ1-5	.	CAISEFGGNQPQHF
TRBV11-2	TRBJ2-7	.	CASSSIAGRYEQYF
TRBV7-9	TRBJ2-3	.	CASSTQTGQGDTQYF
TRBV7-2	TRBJ2-1	.	CASSSPGLAGARDEQFF
TRBV7-2	TRBJ2-7	.	CASSVSGGPSYEQYF
TRBV30	TRBJ2-3	.	CAWSVGGQIDTQYF
TRBV18	TRBJ2-2	.	CASSPPGQGNTGELFF
TRBV19	TRBJ1-2	.	CASSSPDRAIGYTF
TRBV29-1	TRBJ2-3	once	CSGGGLDTQYF
TRBV4-2	TRBJ2-3	.	CASSRPTDTQYF
TRBV9	TRBJ2-2	.	CASSVGRLAGRTGELFF
TRBV19	TRBJ2-3	.	CASSIGSGQGIDTQYF
TRBV3-1/TRBV3-2	TRBJ1-4	.	CASSQDLMGTGGREKLFF
TRBV14	TRBJ2-1	.	CASSQETLAVYNEQFF
TRBV2	TRBJ2-7	.	CASRGGYEQYF
TRBV5-4	TRBJ2-5	.	CASSRQSETQYF
TRBV18	TRBJ2-3	.	CASSPVSGRATDTQYF
TRBV19	TRBJ2-4	.	CASSNQGDKNIQYF
TRBV5-4	TRBJ1-1	.	CASSFGRVTEAFF
TRBV19	TRBJ2-3	.	CASSRVRGLAGDTDTQYF
TRBV9	TRBJ2-1	once	CASSVATSGGDEQFF
TRBV11-2	TRBJ1-6	.	CASSSTEGAPLHF